The rows below give T cell receptor beta chains drawn from one sample of a study of response to subunit inactivated influenza vaccine. TCRdb redid the calling of the RT-PCR reads with MiXCR, one entry per CDR3 protein. Altogether 400,000 to 550,000 distinct CDR3 sequences are present, roughly 27% being singletons, with the ten largest covering 1.9%. Material: CD4+ T cells sorted from PBMCs, obtained roughly 5 days after vaccination. The receptors here all came from a man in his fifties who received an inactivated influenza vaccine. Each CDR3 is given with its conserved first and last residue. D genes are given only for firm matches. Expanded clones get a size class; other rows say once, few or many, or leave the size out.

cdr3_length | d_call | j_call | clone_size | v_call | cdr3_aa | cdr3_nt
13 | NA | TRBJ1-1 | NA | TRBV10-3 | CAIGKETNTEAFF | TGTGCCATCGGAAAGGAAACGAACACTGAAGCTTTCTTT
16 | NA | TRBJ1-4 | few | TRBV4-1 | CASRNGRGTTNEKLFF | TGCGCCAGCAGGAACGGGAGGGGCACAACTAATGAAAAACTGTTTTTT
14 | NA | TRBJ2-1 | NA | TRBV27 | CASSLSSGRYEQFF | TGTGCCAGCAGTTTATCGAGCGGTAGGTATGAGCAGTTCTTC
17 | NA | TRBJ1-1 | NA | TRBV7-9 | CASSFLGSTGMNTEAFF | TGTGCCAGCAGCTTCTTGGGTTCGACAGGAATGAACACTGAAGCTTTCTTT
16 | TRBD2 | TRBJ2-1 | NA | TRBV18 | CASSPGGLATNNEQFF | TGTGCCAGCTCACCAGGGGGACTAGCGACCAACAATGAGCAGTTCTTC
12 | NA | TRBJ1-2 | few | TRBV20-1 | CSARQANYGYTF | TGCAGTGCTAGACAGGCTAACTATGGCTACACCTTC
13 | NA | TRBJ1-1 | NA | TRBV7-9 | CASSPHYGTEAFF | TGTGCCAGCAGCCCCCACTACGGCACTGAAGCTTTCTTT
16 | NA | TRBJ2-5 | NA | TRBV5-1 | CASSLVVGSGRETQYF | TGCGCCAGCAGCTTGGTAGTCGGCAGTGGCAGAGAGACCCAGTACTTC
15 | NA | TRBJ2-3 | many | TRBV7-2 | CASSLAGTRTDTQYF | TGTGCCAGCAGCTTAGCAGGGACGCGGACAGATACGCAGTATTTT
14 | NA | TRBJ2-1 | few | TRBV5-1 | CASSKGGLGNEQFF | TGCGCCAGCAGCAAAGGGGGTCTGGGTAATGAGCAGTTCTTC
15 | NA | TRBJ2-4 | few | TRBV20-1 | CSAPRVHGAKNIQYF | TGCAGTGCTCCCCGGGTCCACGGAGCCAAAAACATTCAGTACTTC
14 | TRBD1 | TRBJ1-5 | few | TRBV19 | CASRRQGDNQPQHF | TGTGCCAGTAGAAGGCAGGGGGATAATCAGCCCCAGCATTTT
16 | NA | TRBJ1-5 | NA | TRBV20-1 | CSARDQGQDSNQPQHF | TGCAGTGCTAGAGATCAGGGGCAGGATAGCAATCAGCCCCAGCATTTT
16 | NA | TRBJ2-3 | NA | TRBV5-1 | CASALLGGWSTDTQYF | TGCGCCAGCGCGCTCCTTGGAGGCTGGAGCACAGATACGCAGTATTTT
15 | NA | TRBJ1-3 | NA | TRBV4-1 | CASSQEAGAGNTIYF | TGCGCCAGCAGCCAAGAGGCAGGGGCTGGAAACACCATATATTTT
16 | TRBD2 | TRBJ2-3 | NA | TRBV9 | CASSVGASGATDTQYF | TGTGCCAGCAGCGTAGGCGCTAGCGGGGCCACAGATACGCAGTATTTT
14 | NA | TRBJ1-1 | many | TRBV12-3/TRBV12-4 | CASSTPGKATEAFF | TGTGCCAGCAGTACCCCGGGGAAGGCCACTGAAGCTTTCTTT
15 | NA | TRBJ2-1 | NA | TRBV10-3 | CAISLQGNSYNEQFF | TGTGCCATCAGCCTACAGGGTAACTCCTACAATGAGCAGTTCTTC